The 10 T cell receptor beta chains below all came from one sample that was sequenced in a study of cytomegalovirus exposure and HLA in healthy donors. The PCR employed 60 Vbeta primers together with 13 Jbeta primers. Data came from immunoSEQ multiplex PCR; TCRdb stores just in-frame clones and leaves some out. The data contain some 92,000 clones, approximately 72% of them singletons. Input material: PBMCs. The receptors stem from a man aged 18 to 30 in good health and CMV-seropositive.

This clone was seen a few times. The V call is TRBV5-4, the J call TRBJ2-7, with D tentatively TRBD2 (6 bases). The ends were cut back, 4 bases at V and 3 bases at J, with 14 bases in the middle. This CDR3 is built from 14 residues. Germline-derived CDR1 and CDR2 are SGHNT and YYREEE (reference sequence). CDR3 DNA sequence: TGTGCCAGCAGCCGACCGGGACTCAACTACGAGCAGTACTTC. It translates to CASSRPGLNYEQYF.

CDR3 residues: CAWSILTGGYGYTF. CDR3 nucleotides: TGTGCCTGGAGTATCTTGACGGGAGGGTATGGCTACACCTTC. J is TRBJ1-2 and V is TRBV30; no reliable D call. V lost 2 bases to trimming and J lost 5 bases, with 15 bases between them. This CDR3 is built from 14 residues. CDR1 and CDR2 from the germline V gene are GTSNPN and SVGIG (reference sequence).

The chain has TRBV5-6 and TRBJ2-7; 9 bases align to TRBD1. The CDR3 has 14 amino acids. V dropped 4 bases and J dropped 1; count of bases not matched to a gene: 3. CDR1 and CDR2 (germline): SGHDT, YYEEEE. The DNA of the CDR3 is TGTGCCAGCAGCGTGGGGACAGGGTCCTACGAGCAGTACTTC. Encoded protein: CASSVGTGSYEQYF.

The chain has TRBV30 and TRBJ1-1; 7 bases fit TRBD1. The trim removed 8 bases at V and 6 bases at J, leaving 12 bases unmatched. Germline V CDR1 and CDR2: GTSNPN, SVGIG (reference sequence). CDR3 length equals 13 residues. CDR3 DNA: TGTGCCCTCCACCGACAGGGAAGCGCTGAAGCTTTCTTT. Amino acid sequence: CALHRQGSAEAFF.

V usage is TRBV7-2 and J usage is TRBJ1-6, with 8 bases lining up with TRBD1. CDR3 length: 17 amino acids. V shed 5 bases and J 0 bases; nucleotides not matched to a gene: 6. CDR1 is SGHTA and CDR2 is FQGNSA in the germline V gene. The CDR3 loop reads CASSVGTGSSYNSPLHF. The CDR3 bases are TGTGCCAGCAGCGTCGGGACAGGTAGCTCCTATAATTCACCCCTCCACTTT.

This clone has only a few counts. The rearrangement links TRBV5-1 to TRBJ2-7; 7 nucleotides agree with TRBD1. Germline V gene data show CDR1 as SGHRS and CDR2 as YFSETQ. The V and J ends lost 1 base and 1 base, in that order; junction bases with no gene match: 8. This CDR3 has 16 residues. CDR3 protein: CASSLSETGMSYEQYF. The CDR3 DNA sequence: TGCGCCAGCAGCTTGTCTGAGACAGGGATGTCCTACGAGCAGTACTTC.

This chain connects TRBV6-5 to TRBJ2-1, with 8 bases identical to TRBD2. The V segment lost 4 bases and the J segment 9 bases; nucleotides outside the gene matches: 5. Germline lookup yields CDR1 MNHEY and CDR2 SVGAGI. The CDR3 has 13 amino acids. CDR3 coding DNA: TGTGCCAGCAGTTCGGGGGGGGCCAGTGAGCAGTTCTTC. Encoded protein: CASSSGGASEQFF.

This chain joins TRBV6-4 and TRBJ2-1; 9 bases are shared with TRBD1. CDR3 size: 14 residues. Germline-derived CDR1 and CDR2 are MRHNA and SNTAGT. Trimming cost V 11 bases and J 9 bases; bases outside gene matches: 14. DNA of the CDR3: TGTGCCGGGGGACAGGGAAGGTACGTATCTGAGCAGTTCTTC. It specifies CAGGQGRYVSEQFF.

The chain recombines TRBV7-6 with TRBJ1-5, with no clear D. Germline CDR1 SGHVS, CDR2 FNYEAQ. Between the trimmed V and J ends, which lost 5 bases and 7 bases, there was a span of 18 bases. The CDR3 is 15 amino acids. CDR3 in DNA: TGTGCCAGCAGCCCCGGTTTGGTTCGGAGCCAGCCCCAGCATTTT. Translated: CASSPGLVRSQPQHF.

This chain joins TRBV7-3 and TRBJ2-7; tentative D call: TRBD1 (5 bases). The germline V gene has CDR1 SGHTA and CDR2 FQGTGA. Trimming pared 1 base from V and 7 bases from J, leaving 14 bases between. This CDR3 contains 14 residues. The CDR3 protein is CASSLMGRDQEQYF. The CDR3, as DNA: TGTGCCAGCAGCTTAATGGGCAGGGATCAGGAGCAGTACTTC.